This paragraph reports one T cell receptor (beta chain). What it binds is unknown. Donor samples were obtained from healthy Caucasian individuals from Russia, aged about 6 to 95. Drawing of peripheral blood yielded roughly 9.8 milliliters from each donor. This sample stems from a study of blood T cells in healthy people across ages. CDR1 is SQVTM and CDR2 is ANQGSEA in the germline V gene. With 4 bases removed from V and 5 bases from J, the gap between germline ends came to 12 bases. CDR3 length: 12 amino acids. Study-level findings and limits: Calculation of diversity from one million T cells yielded estimates considered to be underestimates.

Through a sample-barcoded 5' primer and a J-beta primer mix, a second PCR was run for roughly 6 to 12 cycles. Each CDR3 protein is one row after TCRdb ran MiXCR on the 5' RACE reads. The table has over a million distinct CDR3 sequences, under 55% seen once; the top ten hold around 4%. The chain couples TRBV29-1 to TRBJ2-7, with a tentative D call TRBD2 (5 bases). This TCR was sampled from a woman between 18 and 29 years old in good health. Sample: blood. The CDR3 region has the DNA TGCAGCGTTGGAGGACTCCTCGACGAGCAGTACTTC. Translation: CSVGGLLDEQYF.